Sequencing of this T cell receptor beta chain was carried out in a study of blood T cell repertoires in COVID-19. Study-level information: COVID-19 samples collected from the United States, Italy and Spain covered acute and convalescent phases. PBMCs, B-cell-depleted T cells, or T cells provided the cDNA or gDNA that made up the material.

Per the study methods: Reference gene primer amplification gave estimated nucleated cell counts. Assay: immunoSEQ multiplex PCR; the TCRdb copy retains only in-frame clones and omits some. The V and J calls and clone size are taken from that table; D and trimming were inferred from the DNA. There are 200,000 to 300,000 clones in the sample; more than 75% occur only once, and over 10% lies in the top ten. This clone was counted between two and nine times. Sequencing was carried out using peripheral blood. This TCR came from a woman aged 55-75 years with active or convalescent COVID-19.

CDR3 region: CASSYSDRLSEKLFF. As DNA, the CDR3 is TGTGCCAGCAGTTACTCCGACAGGCTATCTGAAAAACTGTTTTTT. The V and J genes are TRBV6-6 and TRBJ1-4, with a possible D match to TRBD1 (6 bases). Trimming shortened V by 0 bases and J by 7 bases, and 12 bases separated the two germline ends. Germline V gene data show CDR1 as MNHNY and CDR2 as SVGAGI (reference sequence). The CDR3 totals 15 residues.